This note documents a single T cell receptor (beta chain) sequence. The CDR3 runs to 18 residues. Germline trimming cut 5 bases from V and 4 bases from J; bases unmatched to any gene: 18. The germline CDR1 and CDR2 sequences are SGHTA and FQGNSA. This entry belongs to a study of shared clonotypes between healthy human individuals. Whole-study context: In total, the donors were two women and a few men aged 18 to 49.

Several immunoSEQ 96-well plates shared each subset's DNA, each plate a replicate. Generated by immunoSEQ multiplex PCR, the TCRdb table keeps only in-frame clones and is missing some. The data contain approximately 2,300,000 clones, around 90% of them singletons. This chain links TRBV7-2 with TRBJ2-5; 8 bases are a match to TRBD2. The clonotype originates from a young man in good health. Some clones in this sample may be carry-over from other donors' samples. Sequenced input: naive CD4+ T cells from PBMCs. Subset described: CD45RA+ positively selected. As DNA, the CDR3 is TGTGCCAGCAGCCCCTCGGGTTGGCCAGCGGGAGAGCGAGAGACCCAGTACTTC. Translation gives CASSPSGWPAGERETQYF.